Below are 12 T cell receptor beta chains sequenced from a single sample in a study of cytomegalovirus exposure and HLA in healthy donors. The PCR had 60 Vbeta and 13 Jbeta primers. Sequenced by immunoSEQ multiplex PCR; TCRdb stores in-frame clones only, minus some. The sample holds hundreds of thousands of clones, 70% to 85% seen once. The sample consisted of PBMCs. Receptors were obtained from a woman aged 55-70 years in good health and CMV-seropositive.

The chain recombines TRBV7-9 with TRBJ2-5; 7 bases match TRBD1. CDR1 and CDR2 from the germline V gene are SEHNR and FQNEAQ (reference sequence). V lost 2 bases, J lost 5 bases, and 8 bases stayed unmatched. The CDR3 loop spans 15 amino acids. CDR3 sequence reads: CASSLNRGGQETQYF. The CDR3 coding sequence is TGTGCCAGCAGCTTAAACAGGGGCGGGCAGGAGACCCAGTACTTC. Drawing the rest from reference TRBV7-9 and TRBJ2-5, the complete variable domain is DTGVSQNPRHKITKRGQNVTFRCDPISEHNRLYWYRQTLGQGPEFLTYFQNEAQLEKSRLLSDRFSAERPKGSFSTLEIQRTEQGDSAMYLCASSLNRGGQETQYFGPGTRLLVL.

This sequence joins TRBV2 and TRBJ2-5, with 7 nucleotides matching TRBD1. The end of the DNA is better explained by TRBJ2-7, so the J call may be wrong. Germline CDR1 SNHLY, CDR2 FYNNEI. This CDR3 contains 13 residues. The CDR3 protein is CASTGGSSYEQYF. The CDR3 DNA reads as TGTGCCAGCACAGGGGGATCCTCCTACGAGCAGTACTTC.

The J gene is TRBJ2-3, the V gene TRBV29-1; 7 bases fit TRBD1. This CDR3 has 14 amino acids. Germline CDR1 SQVTM, CDR2 ANQGSEA. V gave up 7 bases and J gave up 0 bases; unmatched junction bases: 7. The CDR3 here is CSAMDRISTDTQYF. The CDR3 nucleotides are TGCAGCGCCATGGACAGGATAAGCACAGATACGCAGTATTTT.

On this clone itself: This sample also contains other DNA sequences that code for the same CDR3. The V gene is TRBV2, the J gene TRBJ2-2, with unresolved D. The CDR3 is made up of 12 amino acids. Germline V gene data show CDR1 as SNHLY and CDR2 as FYNNEI. The V end was cut by 8 bases, the J end by 2 bases, with 6 bases between. The CDR3 region has the DNA TGTGCCAGCTCCAGAAACACCGGGGAGCTGTTTTTT. This gives the protein CASSRNTGELFF.

The rearrangement joins TRBV7-2 to TRBJ1-5, with D hard to call. Per the germline V gene, CDR1 is SGHTA and CDR2 is FQGNSA. The CDR3 sequence is 14 residues long. Trimming pared 3 bases from V and 6 bases from J, leaving 12 bases between. The CDR3 DNA sequence: TGTGCCAGCAGCTTCTTAGAGCACGGTCAGCCCCAGCATTTT. It yields the protein CASSFLEHGQPQHF. The variable domain in full, completed from reference TRBV7-2 and TRBJ1-5, reads GAGVSQSPSNKVTEKGKDVELRCDPISGHTALYWYRQSLGQGLEFLIYFQGNSAPDKSGLPSDRFSAERTGGSVSTLTIQRTQQEDSAVYLCASSFLEHGQPQHFGDGTRLSIL.

This rearrangement joins TRBV4-2 to TRBJ2-3; 15 bases fit TRBD2. With 4 bases clipped from V and 0 bases from J, the junction kept 14 bases outside the gene matches. The CDR3 is 21 residues long. CDR1 and CDR2 (germline): LGHNA, YNFKEQ. CDR3 nucleotides: TGTGCCAGCAGCCTCCCCCCCGGGACTAGCGGGGGGCCATCTAGCACAGATACGCAGTATTTT. Translating it yields CASSLPPGTSGGPSSTDTQYF.

The genes are TRBV11-1 and TRBJ2-3; 13 bases line up with TRBD2. Germline V lookup: CDR1 SGHAT, CDR2 FQDESV (reference sequence). The V gene end was trimmed by 5 bases and the J gene end by 2 bases; junction bases not matched to a gene: 4. CDR3 length equals 16 residues. In nucleotides, the CDR3 is TGTGCCAGCAGCCCCGGGACTAGCGGGGTCACAGATACGCAGTATTTT. Amino acid sequence: CASSPGTSGVTDTQYF.

The V and J genes are TRBV2 and TRBJ1-2, with 9 nucleotides matching TRBD1. The CDR3 totals 15 residues. V was pared by 5 bases and J by 7 bases, with 11 bases of the junction left unmatched. Germline V gene lookup returns CDR1 SNHLY and CDR2 FYNNEI. CDR3 residues: CASSTPGQGESGYTF. DNA for the CDR3: TGTGCCAGCAGTACCCCGGGACAGGGTGAGAGTGGCTACACCTTC.

V is TRBV27 and J is TRBJ1-5; 7 bases line up with TRBD1. V shed 5 bases and J 6 bases; nucleotides not matched to a gene: 19. CDR3 size: 18 residues. Germline-derived CDR1 and CDR2 are MNHEY and SMNVEV (reference sequence). The DNA of the CDR3 is TGTGCCAGCAGTCCCGGTCCCCTCGGACAGGCGGTCGCTCAGCCCCAGCATTTT. Translated: CASSPGPLGQAVAQPQHF.

This clone appeared a single time. The chain has TRBV2 and TRBJ1-5, with D possibly being TRBD1 (6 bases). V was cut by 6 bases and J by 1 base, with 10 bases left in between. Germline V gene lookup returns CDR1 SNHLY and CDR2 FYNNEI. The CDR3 is made up of 14 amino acids. In DNA, the CDR3 is TGTGCCAGCAGCCGGACAGACAGCAATCAGCCCCAGCATTTT. It codes for CASSRTDSNQPQHF.

A note on this clone: Other nucleotide sequences in the sample specify the same CDR3. This sequence joins TRBV30 and TRBJ2-1, with D possibly TRBD2 on 6 matching bases. CDR1 is GTSNPN and CDR2 is SVGIG in the germline V gene (reference sequence). Deletions cut 0 bases from V and 6 bases from J, with 9 bases between. This CDR3 is 13 amino acids long. CDR3 sequence (DNA): TGTGCCTGGAGTGTACTGGGGGGCAATGAGCAGTTCTTC. It encodes CAWSVLGGNEQFF.

This clone was recorded only once. The CDR3 nucleotides are TGTGCCAGCAGCCTTAGCGGGGAGACCCAGTACTTC. It is translated as CASSLSGETQYF. The rearrangement links TRBV7-2 to TRBJ2-5, with 7 nucleotides matching TRBD2. V lost 5 bases and J lost 5; bases outside the gene matches: 2. The CDR3 totals 12 residues. The germline V gene encodes CDR1 SGHTA and CDR2 FQGNSA.